The clone carrying this TCR beta chain was recorded at least ten times. The antigen remains unidentified. Using RNA transcripts, the TCR beta CDR3 regions were amplified. Following a first-round RT-PCR that used HTBI primers, a second-round multiplex PCR was carried out. One entry per CDR3 protein results from TCRdb running MiXCR on the multiplex PCR reads. The sample has roughly 400,000 distinct CDR3 sequences, 15% to 20% seen once; the top ten hold 2.4%. These data are taken from a study of Graves' ophthalmopathy and Graves' hyperthyroidism. Study-wide results and limits: Clonotypes were expanded in thyroid at above 0.001 frequency, and most also appeared in blood.

CDR1 is SNHLY, CDR2 FYNNEI, per germline. The CDR3 has 14 amino acids. V lost 0 bases and J lost 4; bases outside the gene matches: 2. This receptor was taken from an adult woman with stable Graves' hyperthyroidism. Sequencing input: peripheral blood. J is TRBJ2-5 and V is TRBV2, with 7 bases that match TRBD2. CDR3 nucleotides: TGTGCCAGCAGTGAAGCAGGGGAGGGAGAGACCCAGTACTTC. Protein product: CASSEAGEGETQYF.